This T cell receptor (beta chain) was retrieved from a study of CD8 T cells in Susac syndrome. The study, taken as a whole, reports: The study conceded that relatively few individuals underwent its TCR sequencing and HLA analysis.

Trimming took 4 bases from V and 8 from J, leaving 14 bases between them. The CDR3 is 12 amino acids. The germline gives CDR1 SQVTM, CDR2 ANQGSEA. RNA totalling about 0.45 to 1 ug underwent reverse transcription with random hexamers. The amplification used immunoSEQ multiplex PCR on TCR beta CDR3; it spanned 54 Vbeta and 13 Jbeta. From the immunoSEQ multiplex PCR reads, TCRdb called clonotypes with MiXCR, one entry per CDR3 protein. This table has approximately 190,000 distinct CDR3 sequences, approximately 94% appearing once. CD8+ and CD4+ T cells from blood underwent TCR beta sequencing. With regard to this clonotype: The antigen remains unidentified.

The sequence was collected from a human donor in good health. The sequenced sample was CD4+ T cells from PBMCs. V gene TRBV29-1 combines with J gene TRBJ1-1; no clear D. CDR3 loop: CSVVMAGREAFF. In DNA, the CDR3 is TGCAGCGTTGTTATGGCAGGCCGAGAAGCTTTCTTT.